This TCR beta chain is from a study of graft-versus-host responses after intestinal transplantation. Sequencing was performed with immunoSEQ multiplex PCR; in TCRdb, only in-frame clones are kept and a portion is missing. The table has tens of thousands of clones, 91% seen once. A remark on this clone: The antigen remains undetermined.

The TCR sequence derives from a human donor who received an intestinal transplant. Sequenced material: unstimulated CD8+ T cells sorted from spleen or lymph node cells, taken before intestinal transplant.

CDR3 nucleotide sequence: TGCGCCAGCAGATTAGGGGCTGGGGAAAACATTCAGTACTTC. Translating gives CASRLGAGENIQYF. The J gene is TRBJ2-4, the V gene TRBV5-1, with a tentative D call TRBD1 (5 bases). The CDR3 has 14 residues. The V end was cut by 5 bases, the J end by 5 bases, with 14 bases between. The germline V gene has CDR1 SGHRS and CDR2 YFSETQ.